This is a list of T cell receptor beta chains from one sample in a study of T cell responses to AZD1222 COVID-19 vaccine. Repertoires were generated with immunoSEQ multiplex PCR, while TCRdb's copy carries only in-frame clones and drops some. The sample contains approximately 180,000 clones, roughly nine tenths of which appear only once. The material was peripheral blood, obtained on day 0 of AZD1222 vaccination. All receptors derive from an adult in good health. Both conserved end residues are trimmed from each CDR3.

j_call v_call cdr3_aa
TRBJ1-1 TRBV3-1/TRBV3-2 ASSQDTHPRGYRAEAF
TRBJ2-3 TRBV4-3 ASSQGRGGPRNTQY
TRBJ1-2 TRBV24-1 ATSSTPGQHLYGYT
TRBJ2-1 TRBV7-2 ASSTSSGNEQF
TRBJ1-5 TRBV6-2/TRBV6-3 ASSYRQGGSNQPQH
TRBJ2-4 TRBV20-1 SASRPGEAKNIQY
TRBJ2-7 TRBV6-2/TRBV6-3 ASSLRDRGIYEQY
TRBJ2-7 TRBV5-1 ASSLGGTYEQY
TRBJ2-1 TRBV6-5 ASSYSTSGGYNEQF
TRBJ2-7 TRBV7-9 ASSLGGGYEQY
TRBJ1-2 TRBV9 ASSVGRDGYT
TRBJ2-2 TRBV6-6 ASSYSPVYGELF
TRBJ1-5 TRBV7-9 ASSLGGQGQPQH
TRBJ2-5 TRBV5-8 ASSLAQGVYGTQY
TRBJ1-2 TRBV7-2 ASSSRAGTPYGYT
TRBJ2-7 TRBV2 ASSRDIGEQY
TRBJ1-3 TRBV6-5 ASSPSGNTIY
TRBJ1-1 TRBV5-1 ASSLLQNTEAF
TRBJ2-6 TRBV7-2 ASSGNTGANVLT
TRBJ1-4 TRBV28 ASSAKPGQGREKLF
TRBJ2-3 TRBV5-4 ASTRGGTDTQY
TRBJ1-1 TRBV6-5 ASFTGLGAQAF
TRBJ2-5 TRBV18 ASSPIAGGPETQY
TRBJ2-2 TRBV5-6 ASSRDRGLTGELF
TRBJ2-3 TRBV23-1 ASNRYAGDSTDTQY
TRBJ1-6 TRBV5-4 ASRGTSAFDSPLH
TRBJ2-7 TRBV7-8 ASSLAGGTYEQY
TRBJ2-1 TRBV7-3 ASSLSLAGNEQF
TRBJ2-2 TRBV2 ASSEGWGFGELF
TRBJ2-2 TRBV11-2 ASSLDRRTGELF
TRBJ2-7 TRBV27 ASSRGLGVSYEQY
TRBJ2-7 TRBV6-2/TRBV6-3 ASSYWYEQY
TRBJ1-2 TRBV29-1 SVDGQGNGYT
TRBJ2-7 TRBV9 ASSTDEQGAKDYEQY
TRBJ2-1 TRBV7-9 ASSLAGRQF
TRBJ1-4 TRBV2 ASRLAGGREKLF
TRBJ2-3 TRBV14 ASSLAGAQPGAQY
TRBJ2-3 TRBV6-2/TRBV6-3 ASSYPPAGGRKDTQY
TRBJ1-5 TRBV30 AWRSRGRGNQPQH
TRBJ2-1 TRBV24-1 ATSDPDRGVYNEQF
TRBJ1-4 TRBV9 ASSVEPNEKLF
TRBJ1-5 TRBV10-3 AILVRRGRDQPQH
TRBJ1-2 TRBV6-5 ASSYEGARGYT
TRBJ2-5 TRBV19 ASNRGGSQETQY
TRBJ2-1 TRBV7-3 ASSSPGRDKNSYNEQF
TRBJ2-3 TRBV4-2 ASSQGVGNTDTQY
TRBJ2-7 TRBV27 ASNPTRGGTGEQY
TRBJ1-1 TRBV7-8 ASSPHREMNTEAF
TRBJ2-7 TRBV4-2 ASSSRAEVAGYEQY
TRBJ2-2 TRBV18 ASSPRKAGELF
TRBJ2-1 TRBV21-1 ASSKGRGVTYNEQF
TRBJ1-4 TRBV29-1 SVEGSGDNEKLF